Below are 18 T cell receptor beta chains sequenced from a single sample in a study of blood T cell repertoires in COVID-19. Clones were sequenced by immunoSEQ multiplex PCR, and TCRdb holds only the in-frame ones, with some missing. The data show about 180,000 clones, approximately 90% seen once. Sequenced input: peripheral blood. Receptor source: a woman between 65 and 79 years old with COVID-19, enrolled during active disease.

This CDR3 is CASSSGRGGSPYGYTF. The CDR3 nucleotides are TGTGCCAGCAGTTCCGGACGTGGGGGCTCGCCCTATGGCTACACCTTC. This chain connects TRBV28 to TRBJ1-2, with a weak D call TRBD1 (6 bases). CDR3 length: 16 residues. Germline assignment: CDR1 MDHEN and CDR2 SYDVKM. V gave up 4 bases and J gave up 4 bases, with 19 bases separating them.

The chain couples TRBV9 to TRBJ2-7, with 9 nucleotides matching TRBD2. V dropped 1 base and J dropped 0; count of bases not matched to a gene: 5. Germline lookup yields CDR1 SGDLS and CDR2 YYNGEE. The length of the CDR3 is 16 residues. The CDR3 sequence is CASSVSPSGTSYEQYF. The CDR3 nucleotides are TGTGCCAGCAGCGTATCTCCTAGCGGGACCTCCTACGAGCAGTACTTC.

V is TRBV19 and J is TRBJ2-7; the match to TRBD1 covers 8 bases. The CDR3 is made up of 11 amino acids. Germline loops: CDR1 LNHDA, CDR2 SQIVND (reference sequence). Unmatched junction bases numbered 3, after V lost 8 bases and J lost 6 bases. The CDR3 DNA follows: TGTGCCAGTGGTGACAGGGGCGAGCAGTACTTC. It encodes CASGDRGEQYF.

This chain connects TRBV2 to TRBJ1-2; D not certain. Germline V gives CDR1 SNHLY, CDR2 FYNNEI. CDR3 length: 16 amino acids. Trimming pared 4 bases from V and 8 bases from J, leaving 23 bases between. The CDR3 DNA reads as TGTGCCAGCAGTGGCGTTACAGCCAACACGTTTGGGGGCTACACCTTC. Its protein product is CASSGVTANTFGGYTF.

This clone was picked up one time. V is TRBV28 and J is TRBJ2-2, with D perhaps TRBD2 (6 bases). Looked up from germline, CDR1 is MDHEN and CDR2 is SYDVKM. The ends were cut back, 6 bases at V and 4 bases at J, with 21 bases in the middle. There are 17 residues in the CDR3. The CDR3 here is CASRIRLGGTSTGELFF. CDR3 DNA: TGTGCCAGCAGGATCCGACTTGGGGGGACCTCCACCGGGGAGCTGTTTTTT.

The V and J genes are TRBV4-3 and TRBJ1-3, with D possibly TRBD1 on 5 matching bases. The CDR3 consists of 15 residues. Trimming left V 2 bases short and J 4 bases short, with 12 bases between. Germline loops: CDR1 LGHNA, CDR2 YSLEER. Here the CDR3 DNA reads TGCGCCAGCAGCCAACAAGGGGTCTCCGGAAACACCATATATTTT. It translates to CASSQQGVSGNTIYF.

This chain uses TRBV28 with TRBJ2-3; 8 nucleotides agree with TRBD1. J gave up 5 bases and V 2 bases, and 6 bases lay outside the gene matches. CDR3 length equals 15 residues. Germline CDR1 and CDR2: MDHEN and SYDVKM. CDR3 in amino acids: CASSLPTGAGDTQYF. The CDR3 DNA reads as TGTGCCAGCAGTTTACCGACAGGGGCCGGAGATACGCAGTATTTT.

The rearrangement uses TRBV5-1 and TRBJ2-1; 7 positions agree with TRBD2. Germline CDR1 SGHRS, CDR2 YFSETQ. The CDR3 totals 15 residues. V dropped 4 bases and J dropped 6; count of bases not matched to a gene: 10. CDR3 DNA: TGCGCCAGCAGCATTAGCGGGCAGGAGGGCAATGAGCAGTTCTTC. Amino acid sequence: CASSISGQEGNEQFF.

The chain couples TRBV27 to TRBJ2-1; 8 bases are a match to TRBD2. Trimming at V came to 3 bases and at J to 10 bases, leaving 11 bases not matched to a gene. The CDR3 sequence is 15 residues long. Per germline, CDR1 MNHEY and CDR2 SMNVEV (reference sequence). The CDR3 is CASSLGLAGLAEQFF. CDR3 in DNA: TGTGCCAGCAGTTTGGGGCTAGCGGGCCTGGCGGAGCAGTTCTTC.

The chain carries TRBV5-6 and TRBJ2-7; D might be TRBD2 (5 bases). The CDR3 loop spans 12 amino acids. Germline V gene sequence: CDR1 SGHDT, CDR2 YYEEEE. The V end was cut by 3 bases, the J end by 5 bases, with 9 bases between. CDR3 sequence (DNA): TGTGCCAGCAGCTCCCGAGGGAACGAGCAGTACTTC. Translation gives CASSSRGNEQYF.

This chain joins TRBV11-2 and TRBJ2-4; the D gene is possibly TRBD1 (5 bases). The CDR3 length is 14 residues. From germline, CDR1 is SGHAT and CDR2 FQNNGV. The V gene lost 1 base and the J gene lost 2 bases, with 6 bases spanning the gap. The CDR3: CASSLAGSKNIQYF. CDR3 coding DNA: TGTGCCAGCAGCTTAGCAGGGTCCAAAAACATTCAGTACTTC.

The genes are TRBV19 and TRBJ1-5; the D gene is possibly TRBD1 (5 bases). Germline V gives CDR1 LNHDA, CDR2 SQIVND (reference sequence). The CDR3 spans 17 residues. Trimming pared 10 bases from V and 0 bases from J, leaving 22 bases between. The DNA of the CDR3 is TGTGCCACCGTGGGGGGGGTTCCGCCAAATAGCAATCAGCCCCAGCATTTT. It codes for CATVGGVPPNSNQPQHF.

The rearrangement links TRBV4-1 to TRBJ2-3; 10 bases are shared with TRBD2. Germline CDR1 and CDR2: MGHRA and YSYEKL. The CDR3 loop spans 16 amino acids. V lost 2 bases to trimming and J lost 3 bases; unmatched junction nucleotides: 5. The CDR3 region is CASSQYSGRKTDTQYF. CDR3 DNA sequence: TGCGCCAGCAGCCAATATAGCGGGAGGAAAACAGATACGCAGTATTTT.

The chain links TRBV10-3 to TRBJ1-2, with a weak D call TRBD1 (6 bases). Trimming shortened V by 4 bases and J by 6 bases, and 12 bases separated the two germline ends. Per germline, CDR1 ENHRY and CDR2 SYGVKD. CDR3 length: 13 amino acids. The CDR3, as DNA: TGTGCCATCAGTGGGGGCAGGGGCCATGGCTACACCTTC. Encoded protein: CAISGGRGHGYTF.

The V and J genes are TRBV4-2 and TRBJ2-3; 7 bases line up with TRBD2. The CDR3 runs 16 residues. Germline V gives CDR1 LGHNA, CDR2 YNFKEQ. The ends lost 1 base at V and 0 bases at J; junction bases unmatched: 4. The chain's CDR3 is CASSQVAAGSTDTQYF. The DNA of the CDR3 is TGTGCCAGCAGCCAAGTTGCAGCGGGGAGCACAGATACGCAGTATTTT.

This clone occurred once. CDR3 sequence (DNA): TGTGCCACCAGCGGGACAGACTATGGCTACACCTTC. Encoded protein: CATSGTDYGYTF. The chain uses TRBV15 and TRBJ1-2, with 7 bases that match TRBD1. With V trimmed by 5 bases and J by 3 bases, 0 bases remained unmatched. The CDR3 contains 12 residues. Germline V lookup: CDR1 LNHNV, CDR2 YYDKDF (reference sequence).

CDR3 protein: CASRDAGQRGSYNEQFF. The DNA of the CDR3 is TGCGCCAGCAGGGACGCGGGTCAGCGGGGTTCCTACAATGAGCAGTTCTTC. This chain uses TRBV5-1 with TRBJ2-1; 7 bases are shared with TRBD2. This CDR3 is 17 amino acids long. V lost 5 bases and J lost 1; bases outside the gene matches: 12. Germline V gene sequence: CDR1 SGHRS, CDR2 YFSETQ.

In DNA, the CDR3 is TGTGCCAGCAGTCGGTTGGGACTCGCTCAAGAGACCCAGTACTTC. Protein sequence: CASSRLGLAQETQYF. This rearrangement joins TRBV6-2 or TRBV6-3 to TRBJ2-5; D might be TRBD2 (6 bases). The CDR3 is 15 amino acids. Germline CDR1 MNHEY, CDR2 SVGEGT. Trimming cost V 5 bases and J 2 bases, with 15 bases left between them.